Below are 17 T cell receptor beta chains sequenced from a single sample in a study of T-cell reconstitution after alpha-beta-depleted transplantation in children. Unique molecular identifiers were used in preparing the TCRbeta library. MiXCR, applied by TCRdb to the PCR reads, yields one record per CDR3 protein. This table has some 310,000 distinct CDR3 sequences, around 25% appearing once. This specimen was PBMCs, mostly from graft donor cells, taken 180 days after TCRalphabeta/CD19-depleted stem cell transplant. The receptor source for this set is a male patient aged 10 to 17 who had a stem cell transplant for acute lymphoblastic leukemia, so the T cells may come from the graft donor.

The chain joins TRBV12-3 or TRBV12-4 to TRBJ1-3, with D tentatively TRBD1 (6 bases). Trimming shortened V by 7 bases and J by 0 bases, and 13 bases separated the two germline ends. The CDR3 extends over 15 amino acids. DNA of the CDR3: TGTGCCAGCACTTCGGGGGGCCGCTCTGGAAACACCATATATTTT. This sequence encodes CASTSGGRSGNTIYF.

This clonotype was counted a single time. This chain joins TRBV7-3 and TRBJ1-1; 9 bases map to TRBD1. V shed 5 bases and J 3 bases; nucleotides not matched to a gene: 4. Germline V gene data show CDR1 as SGHTA and CDR2 as FQGTGA. The CDR3 spans 14 residues. The CDR3 DNA reads TGTGCCAGCAGCCCCACAGGGGGCTACACTGAAGCTTTCTTT. Amino acids: CASSPTGGYTEAFF. Full variable domain (outside the CDR3, taken from reference TRBV7-3 and TRBJ1-1): GAGVSQTPSNKVTEKGKYVELRCDPISGHTALYWYRQSLGQGPEFLIYFQGTGAADDSGLPNDRFFAVRPEGSVSTLKIQRTERGDSAVYLCASSPTGGYTEAFFGQGTRLTVV.

This clonotype showed up many times. A single base separates this from a much larger clone, so it may be a read error. The V call is TRBV7-2, the J call TRBJ2-4, with a tentative D call TRBD1 (6 bases). Germline V CDR1 and CDR2: SGHTA, FQGNSA. This CDR3 has 14 residues. The ends were cut back, 1 base at V and 4 bases at J, with 8 bases in the middle. The CDR3, as DNA: TGTGCCAGCAGCTTAGGACAGGAAAAAAACATTCAGTACTTC. Protein product: CASSLGQEKNIQYF.

This clonotype came up many times. The genes are TRBV6-1 and TRBJ2-1; D is undetermined. Germline CDR1 reads MNHNS; CDR2 reads SASEGT. This CDR3 comprises 14 residues. The V and J ends lost 3 bases and 1 base respectively, with 7 bases between them. DNA of the CDR3: TGTGCCAGCAGTGAGGACCGGTCCTACAATGAGCAGTTCTTC. It specifies CASSEDRSYNEQFF.

The chain couples TRBV6-1 to TRBJ2-2; tentative D call: TRBD2 (7 bases). V gave up 7 bases and J gave up 6 bases, with 21 bases separating them. Germline V CDR1 and CDR2: MNHNS, SASEGT. The CDR3 runs 16 residues. The CDR3 is CASKPPRGGTAGELFF. In nucleotides, the CDR3 is TGTGCCAGCAAACCCCCTAGGGGGGGTACGGCCGGGGAGCTGTTTTTT.

This clonotype showed up just a few times. The chain links TRBV2 to TRBJ2-1; weak D call: TRBD2 (5 bases). Germline CDR1 SNHLY, CDR2 FYNNEI. The CDR3 spans 14 residues. V was pared by 3 bases and J by 5 bases, with 11 bases between. For the CDR3, the DNA is TGTGCCAGCAGTGAGTTAGTGGGAGACAATGAGCAGTTCTTC. The encoded protein is CASSELVGDNEQFF.

The V gene is TRBV20-1, the J gene TRBJ2-3; no reliable D call. CDR3 length: 13 residues. V was pared by 2 bases and J by 4 bases, with 10 bases between. Germline loops: CDR1 DFQATT, CDR2 SNEGSKA (reference sequence). For the CDR3, the DNA is TGCAGTGCTAGACGGGTAGCTCCAGATACGCAGTATTTT. Its translation: CSARRVAPDTQYF.

A few counts support this clonotype. This rearrangement joins TRBV7-6 to TRBJ2-5, with D perhaps assigned TRBD1 or TRBD2 (5 bases each). The germline V gene has CDR1 SGHVS and CDR2 FNYEAQ. The CDR3 is made up of 15 amino acids. V was pared by 2 bases and J by 5 bases, with 15 bases between. CDR3 DNA sequence: TGTGCCAGCAGCTTACCGAGGGGCCGAAGTGAGACCCAGTACTTC. It codes for CASSLPRGRSETQYF.

This clonotype was detected many times. V and J are TRBV5-1 and TRBJ2-1; the match to TRBD2 covers 14 bases. There are 20 residues in the CDR3. Losses at the gene ends were 3 bases for V and 10 bases for J; bases not matched to a gene: 21. Germline-derived CDR1 and CDR2 are SGHRS and YFSETQ. CDR3 residues: CASSWRLAGGPGLWIMEQFF. CDR3 nucleotide sequence: TGCGCCAGCAGCTGGCGACTAGCGGGAGGGCCGGGATTATGGATTATGGAGCAGTTCTTC.

The V call is TRBV15, the J call TRBJ2-5, with 7 bases identical to TRBD1. CDR1 is LNHNV and CDR2 is YYDKDF in the germline V gene (reference sequence). With 0 bases clipped from V and 9 bases from J, the junction kept 10 bases outside the gene matches. CDR3 length: 15 residues. The chain's CDR3 is CATSRDLDRRVAQYF. The CDR3 bases are TGTGCCACCAGCAGAGATTTGGACAGGCGAGTGGCCCAGTACTTC.

This clonotype was found many times. The chain's CDR3 is CSARDGASYSYEQYF. CDR3 DNA: TGCAGTGCTAGAGATGGGGCTAGCTACTCCTACGAGCAGTACTTC. The chain combines TRBV20-1 with TRBJ2-7; the D call may be TRBD1 or TRBD2 (5 bases each). Germline CDR1 is DFQATT and CDR2 is SNEGSKA (reference sequence). The CDR3 covers 15 residues. V lost 0 bases and J 0 bases, leaving 12 bases between the germline ends.

The chain is built from TRBV29-1 and TRBJ2-6; 8 nucleotides agree with TRBD1. From germline, CDR1 is SQVTM and CDR2 ANQGSEA. The ends lost 3 bases at V and 9 bases at J; junction bases unmatched: 7. This CDR3 has 14 residues. CDR3 region: CSVDLGQGGNVLTF. In DNA, the CDR3 is TGCAGCGTTGACCTAGGACAGGGAGGCAACGTCCTGACTTTC. Variable domain in full (rest from reference TRBV29-1 and TRBJ2-6): SAVISQKPSRDICQRGTSLTIQCQVDSQVTMMFWYRQQPGQSLTLIATANQGSEATYESGFVIDKFPISRPNLTFSTLTVSNMSPEDSSIYLCSVDLGQGGNVLTFGAGSRLTVL.

The chain is built from TRBV27 and TRBJ1-5, with D unresolved. There are 15 residues in the CDR3. Germline CDR1 and CDR2: MNHEY and SMNVEV (reference sequence). The V end lost 3 bases, the J end lost 2 bases, and 11 bases lay between the germline ends. DNA for the CDR3: TGTGCCAGCAGTTTCTTCGGGGTTGGCAATCAGCCCCAGCATTTT. Translating it yields CASSFFGVGNQPQHF.

This clonotype was seen only once. This chain joins TRBV10-3 and TRBJ2-7; D is unclear. CDR1 and CDR2 from the germline V gene are ENHRY and SYGVKD. V dropped 7 bases and J dropped 0 bases, with 10 bases sitting between them. There are 13 residues in the CDR3. The CDR3 DNA is TGTGCCATCAAGGACCAGAGCTCCTACGAGCAGTACTTC. This sequence encodes CAIKDQSSYEQYF.

This sequence joins TRBV11-2 and TRBJ2-3, with 10 bases lining up with TRBD2. CDR3 size: 18 residues. CDR1 is SGHAT and CDR2 is FQNNGV in the germline V gene. With V trimmed by 1 base and J by 4 bases, 11 bases remained unmatched. Here the CDR3 reads CASSLVFLAGDDADTQYF. In DNA form, the CDR3 reads TGTGCCAGCAGCTTAGTTTTCCTAGCGGGAGACGACGCAGATACGCAGTATTTT.

This clonotype was seen more than once but under ten times. The chain combines TRBV10-1 with TRBJ2-7; 8 bases are a match to TRBD2. This CDR3 has 16 residues. J gave up 5 bases and V 5 bases, and 14 bases lay outside the gene matches. CDR1 and CDR2 (germline): WNHNN, SYGVQD (reference sequence). The CDR3 DNA reads TGCGCCAGCAGTCCCGGGACTAGAGTCCGGCAGAACGAGCAGTACTTC. Translating it yields CASSPGTRVRQNEQYF.

This clonotype was observed a few times. This chain joins TRBV6-1 and TRBJ2-5; D tentatively reads TRBD1 or TRBD2 (5 bases each). Germline CDR1 reads MNHNS; CDR2 reads SASEGT. The CDR3 contains 15 residues. V was shortened by 7 bases and J by 0 bases, with 15 bases between the two germline ends. CDR3 residues: CASTTARGHQETQYF. The DNA for the CDR3 is TGTGCCAGCACAACCGCTAGGGGACACCAAGAGACCCAGTACTTC.